The 25 T cell receptor beta chains in this list originate from one sample, sequenced in a study of cytomegalovirus exposure and HLA in healthy donors. Both 60 Vbeta primers and 13 Jbeta primers went into the PCR. Profiling relied on immunoSEQ multiplex PCR, and the TCRdb table lists in-frame clones only, not all of them. The data hold under 250,000 clones, with around 80% observed a single time. The sample taken for sequencing was PBMCs. All receptors derive from a boy between 10 and 17 years old in good health and CMV-seronegative.

This clone was detected only a few times. V is TRBV5-6 and J is TRBJ2-6, with 7 positions matching TRBD1. J was trimmed by 3 bases and V by 3 bases; bases with no gene match: 15. CDR1 and CDR2 (germline): SGHDT, YYEEEE. CDR3 length: 19 residues. CDR3 amino acids: CASSYRPGQSLFGANVLTF. CDR3 coding DNA: TGTGCCAGCAGCTACCGACCGGGACAGAGCCTTTTTGGGGCCAACGTCCTGACTTTC.

This clone appeared a few times. This chain connects TRBV6-5 to TRBJ2-2; 7 bases line up with TRBD2. CDR3 length: 14 residues. The V and J ends lost 4 bases and 8 bases, in that order; junction bases with no gene match: 7. Looked up from germline, CDR1 is MNHEY and CDR2 is SVGAGI. The CDR3 bases are TGTGCCAGCAGTTTGCCCGGGGGAGGGGGGGAGCTGTTTTTT. Its protein product is CASSLPGGGGELFF.

This clone has a handful of counts. J is TRBJ1-1 and V is TRBV30; D remains unclear. The germline V gene encodes CDR1 GTSNPN and CDR2 SVGIG (reference sequence). This CDR3 is built from 13 residues. V was clipped by 4 bases and J by 3 bases, with 12 bases between them. The CDR3 coding sequence is TGTGCCTGGAAGCTCCGAGGAGACACTGAAGCTTTCTTT. This codes for CAWKLRGDTEAFF.

V and J are TRBV5-1 and TRBJ2-7; D perhaps matches TRBD2 (5 bases). The CDR3 consists of 15 residues. The V end lost 7 bases, the J end lost 0 bases, and 17 bases lay between the germline ends. CDR1 and CDR2 (germline): SGHRS, YFSETQ. The CDR3 sequence: CASRWTEESSYEQYF. For the CDR3, the DNA is TGCGCCAGCCGATGGACGGAGGAGAGCTCCTACGAGCAGTACTTC. Full variable domain (rest looked up from reference TRBV5-1 and TRBJ2-7): KAGVTQTPRYLIKTRGQQVTLSCSPISGHRSVSWYQQTPGQGLQFLFEYFSETQRNKGNFPGRFSGRQFSNSRSEMNVSTLELGDSALYLCASRWTEESSYEQYFGPGTRLTVT.

The chain has TRBV6-1 and TRBJ1-5; D is possibly TRBD1 (6 bases). V was clipped by 7 bases and J by 0 bases, with 13 bases between them. Germline assignment: CDR1 MNHNS and CDR2 SASEGT. The CDR3 consists of 15 residues. The CDR3, as DNA: TGTGCCAGCACCCTCACAGGGAATAGCAATCAGCCCCAGCATTTT. Its translation: CASTLTGNSNQPQHF.

This rearrangement joins TRBV6-4 to TRBJ1-5; no reliable D call. Germline assignment: CDR1 MRHNA and CDR2 SNTAGT. V dropped 9 bases and J dropped 0 bases, with 21 bases sitting between them. The CDR3 has 17 amino acids. The CDR3 is CASSRQSQTYSNQPQHF. CDR3 in DNA: TGTGCCAGTTCGCGCCAGAGCCAGACATATAGCAATCAGCCCCAGCATTTT.

The chain links TRBV5-1 to TRBJ2-2; 10 nucleotides line up with TRBD2. This CDR3 has 15 amino acids. With V trimmed by 0 bases and J by 4 bases, 0 bases remained unmatched. Germline-derived CDR1 and CDR2 are SGHRS and YFSETQ. The CDR3 DNA follows: TGCGCCAGCAGCTTGGCTAGCGGGGGCACCGGGGAGCTGTTTTTT. Translated: CASSLASGGTGELFF.

The V call is TRBV2, the J call TRBJ1-2, with D maybe TRBD1 (6 bases). Between the trimmed V and J ends, which lost 5 bases and 4 bases, there was a span of 17 bases. Germline loops: CDR1 SNHLY, CDR2 FYNNEI. This CDR3 spans 15 amino acids. The CDR3 region is CASSTRVGGGYGYTF. CDR3 sequence (DNA): TGTGCCAGCAGTACTAGGGTGGGAGGGGGCTATGGCTACACCTTC.

V and J are TRBV7-9 and TRBJ1-1; D is unresolved. Germline values: CDR1 SEHNR, CDR2 FQNEAQ (reference sequence). Trimming cost V 6 bases and J 5 bases, with 4 bases left between them. This CDR3 contains 10 residues. The CDR3 DNA reads as TGTGCCAGCAGTAGTACTGAAGCTTTCTTT. Translated, it gives CASSSTEAFF.

This clone occurred once. The rearrangement joins TRBV30 to TRBJ1-4; 9 nucleotides align to TRBD1. V shed 1 base, J shed 0 bases, and the junction held 9 bases outside the gene matches. There are 18 residues in the CDR3. Germline CDR1 and CDR2: GTSNPN and SVGIG (reference sequence). CDR3 loop: CAWSAGTGKGATNEKLFF. The DNA for the CDR3 is TGTGCCTGGAGTGCGGGGACAGGGAAAGGGGCAACTAATGAAAAACTGTTTTTT.

The V and J genes are TRBV6-1 and TRBJ1-5, with D perhaps matching TRBD1 (5 bases). The CDR3 covers 14 residues. V lost 0 bases to trimming and J lost 4 bases, with 7 bases between them. CDR1 MNHNS and CDR2 SASEGT come from the germline V gene. The CDR3 spells CASSEASGNQPQHF. The CDR3 DNA follows: TGTGCCAGCAGTGAAGCTTCAGGGAATCAGCCCCAGCATTTT.

This rearrangement joins TRBV27 to TRBJ2-5, with D possibly TRBD1 on 6 matching bases. V was cut by 6 bases and J by 0 bases, with 14 bases left in between. Germline V CDR1 and CDR2: MNHEY, SMNVEV (reference sequence). CDR3 length equals 15 residues. The CDR3 region is CASRAGVANQETQYF. CDR3 DNA sequence: TGTGCCAGCAGGGCAGGGGTTGCGAACCAAGAGACCCAGTACTTC.

CDR3 sequence: CAISASGTGENGYTF. CDR3 bases: TGTGCCATCAGTGCTTCCGGGACAGGGGAGAATGGCTACACCTTC. The chain uses TRBV10-3 and TRBJ1-2, with 10 nucleotides matching TRBD1. The CDR3 sequence is 15 residues long. J lost 6 bases, V lost 4 bases, and 8 bases had no gene match. Germline CDR1 and CDR2: ENHRY and SYGVKD.

The V and J genes are TRBV5-1 and TRBJ1-3; D perhaps matches TRBD1 (6 bases). Germline V CDR1 and CDR2: SGHRS, YFSETQ. The length of the CDR3 is 16 residues. The V end was cut by 4 bases, the J end by 6 bases, with 20 bases between. CDR3 in DNA: TGCGCCAGCAGCCCCGACCGGGACAACATTTTAAACACCATATATTTT. Translation: CASSPDRDNILNTIYF.

This chain uses TRBV11-2 with TRBJ2-7; tentatively, D is TRBD1 (6 bases). Looked up from germline, CDR1 is SGHAT and CDR2 is FQNNGV. V lost 5 bases, J lost 3 bases, and 8 bases lay in between. This CDR3 has 12 residues. CDR3 coding DNA: TGTGCCAGCAGCGCACAGGGCTACGAGCAGTACTTC. This codes for CASSAQGYEQYF.

The rearrangement uses TRBV7-8 and TRBJ2-3; 8 bases align to TRBD2. The CDR3 loop spans 18 amino acids. Germline V CDR1 and CDR2: SGHVS, FQNEAQ. The J segment lost 0 bases and the V segment lost 3 bases, leaving 11 bases of the junction unmatched. CDR3 sequence (DNA): TGTGCCAGCAGCTTTCAAACCCGCACGGGAGGGAGCACAGATACGCAGTATTTT. Protein: CASSFQTRTGGSTDTQYF.

The chain employs TRBV25-1 and TRBJ1-2; tentative D call: TRBD1 (5 bases). Germline assignment: CDR1 MGHDK and CDR2 SYGVNS. CDR3 size: 14 residues. Trimming left V 8 bases short and J 4 bases short, with 17 bases between. CDR3 in amino acids: CASPRTGSGYGYTF. In DNA form, the CDR3 reads TGTGCCAGCCCCCGAACAGGTTCGGGCTATGGCTACACCTTC.

The gene calls are TRBV9 and TRBJ1-1; no clear D gene. Between the trimmed V and J ends, which lost 3 bases and 3 bases, there was a span of 15 bases. The germline gives CDR1 SGDLS, CDR2 YYNGEE. This CDR3 has 15 amino acids. CDR3 sequence (DNA): TGTGCCAGCAGCGGGACGGGGTTTCACGACACTGAAGCTTTCTTT. Translating it yields CASSGTGFHDTEAFF.

This clone showed up just once. The CDR3 protein is CAGGRTQSSYEQYF. The CDR3 region has the DNA TGCGCCGGAGGCAGGACCCAGAGCTCCTACGAGCAGTACTTC. This chain connects TRBV5-1 to TRBJ2-7; perhaps TRBD2 as D (5 bases). Germline assignment: CDR1 SGHRS and CDR2 YFSETQ. CDR3 length: 14 amino acids. V lost 10 bases and J 0 bases, leaving 17 bases between the germline ends.

The chain has TRBV6-6 and TRBJ1-2, with D unclear. V gave up 7 bases and J gave up 3 bases, with 15 bases separating them. In germline, CDR1 is MNHNY, CDR2 SVGAGI (reference sequence). The CDR3 length is 14 residues. The CDR3 DNA follows: TGTGCCAGCAAAGGACTCGAACCTTACTATGGCTACACCTTC. The encoded protein is CASKGLEPYYGYTF.

CDR3 loop: CASSFRDSSYGYTF. The DNA for the CDR3 is TGCGCCAGCAGCTTTAGGGACAGCTCCTATGGCTACACCTTC. This sequence joins TRBV5-1 and TRBJ1-2; TRBD1 matches 7 bases. The CDR3 length is 14 residues. J gave up 4 bases and V 2 bases, and 5 bases lay outside the gene matches. Germline V lookup: CDR1 SGHRS, CDR2 YFSETQ.

The rearrangement links TRBV9 to TRBJ1-6; 7 nucleotides align to TRBD1. CDR1 and CDR2 from the germline V gene are SGDLS and YYNGEE. J gave up 8 bases and V 2 bases, and 4 bases lay outside the gene matches. CDR3 size: 14 residues. Here the CDR3 DNA reads TGTGCCAGCAGCGTCGACAGGGCTCATTCACCCCTCCACTTT. Its translation is CASSVDRAHSPLHF.

The genes are TRBV19 and TRBJ1-5; perhaps TRBD1 as D (5 bases). From germline, CDR1 is LNHDA and CDR2 SQIVND (reference sequence). This CDR3 comprises 15 residues. V lost 1 base to trimming and J lost 5 bases, with 12 bases between them. CDR3 bases: TGTGCCAGTAGTATAGCGCGGGGGGGGTATCAGCCCCAGCATTTT. It yields the protein CASSIARGGYQPQHF.

This clone came up a few times. This chain links TRBV6-6 with TRBJ1-2, with D perhaps TRBD1 (6 bases). Germline V gene data show CDR1 as MNHNY and CDR2 as SVGAGI (reference sequence). Trimming pared 2 bases from V and 4 bases from J, leaving 14 bases between. This CDR3 is 15 amino acids long. The CDR3 DNA reads TGTGCCAGCAGTTACCGGACAGCCCTTCTCTATGGCTACACCTTC. The encoded protein is CASSYRTALLYGYTF.

The chain links TRBV18 to TRBJ2-5, with TRBD2 matching 9 bases. Germline loops: CDR1 KGHSH, CDR2 LQKENI. J lost 0 bases, V lost 2 bases, and 7 bases had no gene match. The CDR3 is made up of 17 amino acids. CDR3 amino acids: CASSPGLAGTYQETQYF. CDR3 nucleotides: TGTGCCAGCTCACCAGGCCTAGCGGGGACCTACCAAGAGACCCAGTACTTC.